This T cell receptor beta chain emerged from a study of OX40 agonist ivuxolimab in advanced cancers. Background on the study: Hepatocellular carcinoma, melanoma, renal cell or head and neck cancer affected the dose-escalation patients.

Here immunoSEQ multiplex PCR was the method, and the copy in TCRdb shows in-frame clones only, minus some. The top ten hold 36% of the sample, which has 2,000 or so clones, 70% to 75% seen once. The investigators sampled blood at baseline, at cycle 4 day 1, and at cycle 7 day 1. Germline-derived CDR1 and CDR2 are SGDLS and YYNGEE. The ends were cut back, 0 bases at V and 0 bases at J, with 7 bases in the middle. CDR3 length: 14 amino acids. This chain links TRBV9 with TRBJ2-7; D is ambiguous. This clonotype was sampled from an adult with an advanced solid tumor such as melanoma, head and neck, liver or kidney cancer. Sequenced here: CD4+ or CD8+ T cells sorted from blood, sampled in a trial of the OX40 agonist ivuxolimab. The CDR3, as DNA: TGTGCCAGCAGCGTAGTTGGGGACTCCTACGAGCAGTACTTC. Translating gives CASSVVGDSYEQYF.